The 26 T cell receptor beta chains given below trace back to one sample, sequenced in a study of metastatic and nonmetastatic thyroid tumors. Patients were all untreated before their thyroid surgery. TCRdb reanalyzed the PCR reads with MiXCR. The sample lists more than 30,000 clones, around 20% occurring once. The sequencing sample was made of blood. All receptors come from a female donor with papillary thyroid cancer or a benign thyroid nodule (not recorded which). Some clones in this sample may be carry-over from other donors' samples.

This chain connects TRBV11-2 to TRBJ2-1, with 7 bases that match TRBD2. Trimming took 2 bases from V and 6 from J; bases not matched to a gene: 7. The germline gives CDR1 SGHAT, CDR2 FQNNGV. The CDR3 sequence is 15 residues long. The CDR3 nucleotides are TGTGCCAGCAGCTTATTCGCGGGAGTAGGCAATGAGCAGTTCTTC. Translated, it gives CASSLFAGVGNEQFF.

The CDR3 region is CATSDTRGPYNEQFF. DNA of the CDR3: TGTGCCACCAGTGATACCAGGGGGCCATACAATGAGCAGTTCTTC. This chain connects TRBV24-1 to TRBJ2-1, with 8 bases lining up with TRBD1. The CDR3 has 15 amino acids. Germline CDR1 and CDR2: KGHDR and SFDVKD. The ends lost 3 bases at V and 4 bases at J; junction bases unmatched: 4.

This chain's CDR3 is CASSLRTAGSHEQYF. CDR3 in DNA: TGTGCCAGCAGCTTGAGGACGGCAGGAAGTCACGAGCAGTACTTC. J is TRBJ2-7 and V is TRBV7-9; no clear D gene. This CDR3 region has 15 residues. The V gene's germline CDR1 is SEHNR and CDR2 FQNEAQ (reference sequence). The V gene lost 3 bases and the J gene lost 5 bases, with 17 bases spanning the gap.

At least ten counts were recorded for this clone. This chain links TRBV5-6 with TRBJ2-5, with 10 positions matching TRBD1. CDR3 length: 13 amino acids. V lost 4 bases, J lost 4 bases, and 1 base stayed unmatched. Germline CDR1 is SGHDT and CDR2 is YYEEEE. CDR3 sequence reads: CASSRDRGETQYF. The DNA of the CDR3 is TGTGCCAGCAGCAGGGACAGGGGAGAGACCCAGTACTTC.

This clone came up many times. This rearrangement joins TRBV10-3 to TRBJ1-1, with a possible D match to TRBD1 (5 bases). The V gene lost 2 bases and the J gene lost 1 base, with 11 bases spanning the gap. The CDR3 is 15 amino acids. Germline V gene lookup returns CDR1 ENHRY and CDR2 SYGVKD. As DNA, the CDR3 is TGTGCCATCAGTGAGGTGGGACGGCAGAACACTGAAGCTTTCTTT. Amino acids: CAISEVGRQNTEAFF.

The table lists this clone with many counts. The V gene is TRBV19, the J gene TRBJ1-2; unclear D gene. The germline CDR1 and CDR2 sequences are LNHDA and SQIVND (reference sequence). This CDR3 has 12 amino acids. Trimming removed 9 bases at V and 4 bases at J, with 12 bases between. As DNA, the CDR3 is TGTGCCAGCATGGGGAGACCCTATGGCTACACCTTC. It yields the protein CASMGRPYGYTF.

This clone was counted many times. Other DNA sequences from this sample encode an identical CDR3 as well. The chain recombines TRBV2 with TRBJ1-6; D is perhaps TRBD1 (6 bases). CDR1 is SNHLY, CDR2 FYNNEI, per germline. The CDR3 is 15 residues long. Trimming pared 5 bases from V and 8 bases from J, leaving 16 bases between. CDR3 DNA: TGTGCCAGCAGTCAATCAGGACAGTCTTATTCACCCCTCCACTTT. Its protein is CASSQSGQSYSPLHF.

At least ten counts were recorded for this clone. The CDR3 reads CSARDRGVPEAFF. In DNA, the CDR3 is TGCAGTGCTAGAGACAGGGGAGTACCTGAAGCTTTCTTT. The rearrangement uses TRBV20-1 and TRBJ1-1, with D maybe TRBD1 (6 bases). The CDR3 has 13 amino acids. V was clipped by 0 bases and J by 6 bases, with 11 bases between them. Per the germline V gene, CDR1 is DFQATT and CDR2 is SNEGSKA (reference sequence).

This clone was seen more than once but under ten times. CDR3 in amino acids: CASSLVGGTSTDTQYF. The CDR3 DNA sequence: TGTGCCAGCAGCTTAGTGGGCGGGACAAGCACAGATACGCAGTATTTT. The chain is built from TRBV11-2 and TRBJ2-3; either TRBD1 or TRBD2 may fit D (6 bases each). V was trimmed by 1 base and J by 0 bases, leaving 11 bases between them. Germline CDR1 and CDR2: SGHAT and FQNNGV. The CDR3 sequence is 16 residues long.

Ten or more counts support this clone. The rearrangement joins TRBV21-1 to TRBJ2-2; TRBD2, as called in the table, went unchecked against the DNA. TRBV21-1 is a known pseudogene. The CDR3 runs 21 residues. In DNA, the CDR3 is TGTGCCAGCAGCAGACGATTATACGAGGGACCGAACGGCGGGGGTCCCGGGGAGCTGTTTTTT. Encoded protein: CASSRRLYEGPNGGGPGELFF.

Only a few counts were recorded for this clone. The chain joins TRBV6-4 to TRBJ2-2; D unclear. The CDR3 extends over 14 amino acids. CDR1 is MRHNA and CDR2 is SNTAGT in the germline V gene. V lost 4 bases and J lost 4, with 10 bases in between. This chain's CDR3 is CASSANPGTGELFF. The DNA for the CDR3 is TGTGCCAGCAGTGCCAACCCGGGCACCGGGGAGCTGTTTTTT.

This clone was counted a few times. V usage is TRBV27 and J usage is TRBJ2-2, with D maybe TRBD2 (6 bases). V lost 6 bases and J lost 2, with 10 bases in between. The germline CDR1 and CDR2 sequences are MNHEY and SMNVEV (reference sequence). The CDR3 is 14 residues long. CDR3 sequence: CASRRESNTGELFF. The DNA of the CDR3 is TGTGCCAGCAGACGGGAGAGCAACACCGGGGAGCTGTTTTTT.

This clone came up once. This chain uses TRBV20-1 with TRBJ2-7, with D maybe TRBD1 (5 bases). Germline CDR1 DFQATT, CDR2 SNEGSKA (reference sequence). The V and J ends lost 1 base and 3 bases respectively, with 7 bases between them. The CDR3 is 12 residues long. The CDR3 reads CSARVRDYEQYF. The CDR3 nucleotides read TGCAGTGCTAGAGTCAGGGACTACGAGCAGTACTTC.

The V gene is TRBV6-4, the J gene TRBJ2-3; 7 nucleotides match TRBD2. Germline V lookup: CDR1 MRHNA, CDR2 SNTAGT. Trimming took 4 bases from V and 8 from J; bases not matched to a gene: 6. The CDR3 is 13 residues long. CDR3 DNA: TGTGCCAGCAGTGTGGGGGGGTCAGGTACGCAGTATTTT. Translating it yields CASSVGGSGTQYF.

The CDR3 nucleotides read TGTGCCAGCAGTAGGGATCGGGACTACCACTACGAGCAGTACTTC. Translated: CASSRDRDYHYEQYF. This chain links TRBV28 with TRBJ2-7; 7 bases match TRBD2. The CDR3 runs to 15 residues. CDR1 MDHEN and CDR2 SYDVKM come from the germline V gene. With 5 bases clipped from V and 3 bases from J, the junction kept 10 bases outside the gene matches.

This clone was detected many times. A much larger clone sits a single nucleotide away, making a read error possible. V gene TRBV6-1 combines with J gene TRBJ2-5; 7 bases match TRBD2. Germline CDR1 and CDR2: MNHNS and SASEGT. The CDR3 totals 13 residues. The CDR3 region is CAGSPIAGVAQYF. The CDR3 DNA reads TGTGCCGGCAGTCCCATTGCGGGGGTGGCCCAGTACTTC.

This clone was detected many times. The chain has TRBV7-9 and TRBJ2-7, with D uncertain. CDR1 is SEHNR and CDR2 is FQNEAQ in the germline V gene (reference sequence). The CDR3 spans 11 residues. Trimming shortened V by 5 bases and J by 6 bases, and 8 bases separated the two germline ends. In nucleotides, the CDR3 is TGTGCCAGCAGCCGATTAGGCGAGCAGTACTTC. Its translation: CASSRLGEQYF.

The genes are TRBV5-1 and TRBJ2-7; 9 nucleotides align to TRBD1. Trimming removed 0 bases from V and 5 bases from J; junction bases left unmatched: 6. The CDR3 has 15 residues. Germline-derived CDR1 and CDR2 are SGHRS and YFSETQ. CDR3 nucleotides: TGCGCCAGCAGCTTGGTCGTCGGGACAGGGAACGAGCAGTACTTC. Translating it yields CASSLVVGTGNEQYF.

A few counts support this clone. The CDR3 region has the DNA TGTGCCAGCAGCCAAGATCCAGGGGGAAAAGGAAACACCATATATTTT. Amino acid sequence: CASSQDPGGKGNTIYF. The genes are TRBV3-1 and TRBJ1-3; 7 bases are a match to TRBD1. CDR3 length equals 16 residues. Germline CDR1 is LGHDT and CDR2 is YNNKEL (reference sequence). Losses at the gene ends were 0 bases for V and 4 bases for J; bases not matched to a gene: 6.

In its sample, this clone was seen many times. V usage is TRBV19 and J usage is TRBJ1-5; D is undetermined. The V gene's germline CDR1 is LNHDA and CDR2 SQIVND (reference sequence). The CDR3 has 15 residues. V gave up 6 bases and J gave up 4 bases, with 16 bases separating them. The CDR3 coding sequence is TGTGCCAGTAGACCAGCTTTAAGCCGGAATCAGCCCCAGCATTTT. It specifies CASRPALSRNQPQHF.

A note on this clone: This may be a read error: a much more frequent sequence differs by one nucleotide. The V call is TRBV6-2 or TRBV6-3, the J call TRBJ1-4; D unresolved. CDR3 size: 14 residues. Trimming shortened V by 8 bases and J by 8 bases, and 18 bases separated the two germline ends. CDR1 and CDR2 (germline): MNHEY, SVGEGT. This chain's CDR3 is CASAPSHLGEKLFF. As DNA, the CDR3 is TGTGCCAGCGCTCCGAGTCATTTAGGAGAAAAACTGTTTTTT.

Only a few counts were recorded for this clone. CDR3: CASSLRTGVPNTEAFF. CDR3 nucleotides: TGTGCCAGCAGTTTACGGACAGGGGTCCCTAACACTGAAGCTTTCTTT. The chain recombines TRBV27 with TRBJ1-1; 9 bases align to TRBD1. The CDR3 totals 16 residues. The junction had 6 bases not matched to a gene; V was cut back by 2 bases and J by 2 bases. From germline, CDR1 is MNHEY and CDR2 SMNVEV (reference sequence).

This clone was picked up many times. The chain joins TRBV10-1 to TRBJ2-7; TRBD1 agrees at 7 bases. This CDR3 spans 12 amino acids. Trimming at V came to 5 bases and at J to 4 bases, leaving 2 bases not matched to a gene. The germline V gene has CDR1 WNHNN and CDR2 SYGVQD (reference sequence). The CDR3 here is CASSRQGYEQYF. The CDR3 nucleotides are TGCGCCAGCAGTAGACAGGGTTACGAGCAGTACTTC.

With regard to this clone: A much larger clone sits a single nucleotide away, making a read error possible. Distinct nucleotide sequences in the sample also encode this CDR3. The rearrangement links TRBV11-2 to TRBJ1-5; D is perhaps TRBD1 (6 bases). CDR1 is SGHAT and CDR2 is FQNNGV in the germline V gene. The V and J ends lost 5 bases and 4 bases respectively, with 12 bases between them. The CDR3 runs to 14 residues. CDR3 nucleotide sequence: TGTGCCAGCAGCCCGACAGGTGAGAATCAGCCCCAGCATTTT. Protein sequence: CASSPTGENQPQHF.

This clone is medium-sized within its sample. This rearrangement joins TRBV6-1 to TRBJ2-1; 11 nucleotides line up with TRBD2. From germline, CDR1 is MNHNS and CDR2 SASEGT. The CDR3 runs 14 residues. With 6 bases clipped from V and 5 bases from J, the junction kept 3 bases outside the gene matches. The CDR3 DNA reads TGTGCCAGCAGACTAGCGGGGGTGGACAATGAGCAGTTCTTC. It is translated as CASRLAGVDNEQFF.

This clone turned up a few times. Here the CDR3 DNA reads TGTGCCAGCGCCTCAAGGGCGGTGAACACTGAAGCTTTCTTT. This gives the protein CASASRAVNTEAFF. V is TRBV2 and J is TRBJ1-1, with D uncertain. The V and J ends lost 8 bases and 0 bases respectively, with 13 bases between them. The germline V gene encodes CDR1 SNHLY and CDR2 FYNNEI. This CDR3 comprises 14 residues.